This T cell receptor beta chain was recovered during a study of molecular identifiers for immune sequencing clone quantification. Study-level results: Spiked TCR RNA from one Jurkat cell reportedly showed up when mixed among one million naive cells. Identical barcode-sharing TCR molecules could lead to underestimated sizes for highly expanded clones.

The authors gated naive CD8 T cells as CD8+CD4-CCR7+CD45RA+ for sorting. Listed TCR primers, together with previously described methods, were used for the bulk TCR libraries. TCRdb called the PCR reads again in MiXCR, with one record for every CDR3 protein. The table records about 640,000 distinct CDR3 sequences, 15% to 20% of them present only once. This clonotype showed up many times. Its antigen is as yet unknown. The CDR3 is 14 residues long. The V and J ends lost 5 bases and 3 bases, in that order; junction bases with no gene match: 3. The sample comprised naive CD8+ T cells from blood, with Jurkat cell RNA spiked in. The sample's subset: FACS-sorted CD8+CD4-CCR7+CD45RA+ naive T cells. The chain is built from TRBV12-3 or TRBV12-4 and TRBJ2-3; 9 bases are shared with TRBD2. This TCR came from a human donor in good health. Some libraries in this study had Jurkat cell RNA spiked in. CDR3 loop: CASSAGGPTDTQYF. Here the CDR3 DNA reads TGTGCCAGCAGTGCGGGGGGGCCGACAGATACGCAGTATTTT.